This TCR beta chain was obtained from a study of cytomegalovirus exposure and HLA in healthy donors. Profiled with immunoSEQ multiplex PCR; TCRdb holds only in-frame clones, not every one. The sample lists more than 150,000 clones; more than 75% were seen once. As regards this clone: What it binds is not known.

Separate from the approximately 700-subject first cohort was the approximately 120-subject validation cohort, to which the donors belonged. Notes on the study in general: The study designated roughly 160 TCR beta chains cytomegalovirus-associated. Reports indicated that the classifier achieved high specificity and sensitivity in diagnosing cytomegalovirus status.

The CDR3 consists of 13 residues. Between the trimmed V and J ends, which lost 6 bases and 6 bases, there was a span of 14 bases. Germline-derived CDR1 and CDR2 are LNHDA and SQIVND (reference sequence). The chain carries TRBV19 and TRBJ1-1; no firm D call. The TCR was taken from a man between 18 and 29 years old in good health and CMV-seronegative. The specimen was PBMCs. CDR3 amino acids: CASSRGGRPEAFF. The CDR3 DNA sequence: TGTGCCAGTAGCCGAGGAGGGAGGCCTGAAGCTTTCTTT.